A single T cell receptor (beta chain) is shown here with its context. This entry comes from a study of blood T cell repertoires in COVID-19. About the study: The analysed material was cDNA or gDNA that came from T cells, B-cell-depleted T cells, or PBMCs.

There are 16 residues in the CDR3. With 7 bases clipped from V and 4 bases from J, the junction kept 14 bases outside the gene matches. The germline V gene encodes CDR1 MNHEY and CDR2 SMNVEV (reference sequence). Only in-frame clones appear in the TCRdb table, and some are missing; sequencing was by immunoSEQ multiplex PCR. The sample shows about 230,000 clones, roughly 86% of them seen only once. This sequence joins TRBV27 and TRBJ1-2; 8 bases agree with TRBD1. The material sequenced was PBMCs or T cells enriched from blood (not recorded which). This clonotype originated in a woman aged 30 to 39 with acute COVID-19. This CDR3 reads CASNPGQARHFYGYTF. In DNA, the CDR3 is TGTGCCAGCAATCCGGGACAGGCCCGCCACTTCTATGGCTACACCTTC.